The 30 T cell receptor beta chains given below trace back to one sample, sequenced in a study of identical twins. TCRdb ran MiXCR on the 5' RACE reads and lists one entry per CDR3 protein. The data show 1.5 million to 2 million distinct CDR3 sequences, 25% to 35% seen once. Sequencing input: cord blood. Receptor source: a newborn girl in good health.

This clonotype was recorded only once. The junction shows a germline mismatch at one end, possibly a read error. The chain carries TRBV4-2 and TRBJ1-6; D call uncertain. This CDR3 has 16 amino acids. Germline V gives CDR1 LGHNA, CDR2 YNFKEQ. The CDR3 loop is CASSQDSSDHNSPPHF. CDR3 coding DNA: TGTGCCAGCAGCCAAGACTCGTCAGATCATAATTCACCCCCCCACTTT.

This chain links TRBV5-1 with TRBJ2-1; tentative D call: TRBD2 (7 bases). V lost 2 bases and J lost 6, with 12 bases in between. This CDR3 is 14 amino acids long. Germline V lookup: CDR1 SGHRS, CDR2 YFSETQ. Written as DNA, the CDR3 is TGCGCCAGCAGCTTTGGGGGAGGGGGCAATGAGCAGTTCTTC. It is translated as CASSFGGGGNEQFF.

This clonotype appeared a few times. CDR3 sequence: CASSRSVAGASTDTQYF. CDR3 in DNA: TGTGCCAGCAGCCGAAGCGTAGCGGGGGCTAGCACAGATACGCAGTATTTT. The chain links TRBV3-1 to TRBJ2-3, with TRBD2 matching over 9 bases. Germline CDR1 and CDR2: LGHDT and YNNKEL (reference sequence). With 4 bases clipped from V and 0 bases from J, the junction kept 8 bases outside the gene matches. The length of the CDR3 is 17 residues.

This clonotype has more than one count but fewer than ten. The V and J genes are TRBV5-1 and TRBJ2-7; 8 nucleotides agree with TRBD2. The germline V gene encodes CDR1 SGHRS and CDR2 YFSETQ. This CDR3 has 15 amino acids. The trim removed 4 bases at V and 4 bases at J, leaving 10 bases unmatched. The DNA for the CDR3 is TGCGCCAGCAGCCGAAATAGCGGGAATGGTTACGAGCAGTACTTC. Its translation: CASSRNSGNGYEQYF.

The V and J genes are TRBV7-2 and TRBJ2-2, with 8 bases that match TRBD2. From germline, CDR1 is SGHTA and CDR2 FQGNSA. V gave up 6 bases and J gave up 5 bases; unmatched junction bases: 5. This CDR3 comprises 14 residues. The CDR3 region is CASRIAGRTGELFF. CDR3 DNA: TGTGCCAGCAGGATAGCGGGGAGGACCGGGGAGCTGTTTTTT.

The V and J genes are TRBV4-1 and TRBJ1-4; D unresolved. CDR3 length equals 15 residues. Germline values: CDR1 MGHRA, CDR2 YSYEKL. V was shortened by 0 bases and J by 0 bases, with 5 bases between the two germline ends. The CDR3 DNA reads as TGCGCCAGCAGCCAAGATGAATCAACTAATGAAAAACTGTTTTTT. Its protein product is CASSQDESTNEKLFF.

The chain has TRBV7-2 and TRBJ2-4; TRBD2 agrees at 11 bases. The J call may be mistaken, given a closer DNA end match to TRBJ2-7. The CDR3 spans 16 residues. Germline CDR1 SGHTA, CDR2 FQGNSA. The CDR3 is CASSAQPGLAAYEQYF. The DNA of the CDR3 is TGTGCCAGCAGCGCGCAACCGGGACTAGCGGCGTACGAGCAGTACTTC.

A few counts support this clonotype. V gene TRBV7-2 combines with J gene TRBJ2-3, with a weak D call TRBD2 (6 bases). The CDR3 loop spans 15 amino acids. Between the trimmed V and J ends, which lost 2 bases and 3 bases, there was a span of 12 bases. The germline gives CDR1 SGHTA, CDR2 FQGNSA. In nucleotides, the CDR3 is TGTGCCAGCAGCTTACTGGGCCTAGCGACAGATACGCAGTATTTT. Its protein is CASSLLGLATDTQYF.

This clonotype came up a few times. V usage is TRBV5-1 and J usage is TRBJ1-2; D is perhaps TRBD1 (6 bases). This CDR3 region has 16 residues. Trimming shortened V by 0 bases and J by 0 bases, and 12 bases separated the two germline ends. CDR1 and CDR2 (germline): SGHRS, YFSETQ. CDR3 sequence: CASSLVSGGTNYGYTF. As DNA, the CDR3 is TGCGCCAGCAGCTTGGTCTCCGGGGGCACTAACTATGGCTACACCTTC.

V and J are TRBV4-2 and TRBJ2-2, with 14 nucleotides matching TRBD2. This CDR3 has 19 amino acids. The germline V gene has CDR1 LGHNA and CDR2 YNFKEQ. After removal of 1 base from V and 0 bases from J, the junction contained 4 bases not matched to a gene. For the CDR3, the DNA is TGTGCCAGCAGCCAAGGCGGGACTAGCGGGAGAGCGAACACCGGGGAGCTGTTTTTT. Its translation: CASSQGGTSGRANTGELFF.

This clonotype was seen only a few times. In DNA, the CDR3 is TGTGCCAGCAGCCACAGCCTCTCCTACAATGAGCAGTTCTTC. It translates to CASSHSLSYNEQFF. V gene TRBV6-6 combines with J gene TRBJ2-1; D unresolved. The CDR3 has 14 amino acids. V gave up 6 bases and J gave up 0 bases, with 9 bases separating them. The V gene's germline CDR1 is MNHNY and CDR2 SVGAGI (reference sequence).

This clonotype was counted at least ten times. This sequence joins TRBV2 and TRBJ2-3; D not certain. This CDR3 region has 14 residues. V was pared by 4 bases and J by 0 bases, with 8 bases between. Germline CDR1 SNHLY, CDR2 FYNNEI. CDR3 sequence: CASSGTHSTDTQYF. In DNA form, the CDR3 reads TGTGCCAGCAGTGGTACACACAGCACAGATACGCAGTATTTT.

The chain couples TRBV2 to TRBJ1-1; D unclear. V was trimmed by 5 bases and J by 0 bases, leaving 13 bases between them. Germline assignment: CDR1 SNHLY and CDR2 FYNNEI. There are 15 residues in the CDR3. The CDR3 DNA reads TGTGCCAGCAGTCGACGACCCCGAGTGAACACTGAAGCTTTCTTT. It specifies CASSRRPRVNTEAFF.

The CDR3 is CASSSQFYKQYF. The CDR3 DNA reads TGTGCCAGCAGTTCTCAATTTTACAAGCAGTACTTC. The chain combines TRBV6-6 with TRBJ2-7; D not resolved. Germline V gives CDR1 MNHNY, CDR2 SVGAGI (reference sequence). The V gene lost 4 bases and the J gene lost 8 bases, with 12 bases spanning the gap. This CDR3 contains 12 residues.

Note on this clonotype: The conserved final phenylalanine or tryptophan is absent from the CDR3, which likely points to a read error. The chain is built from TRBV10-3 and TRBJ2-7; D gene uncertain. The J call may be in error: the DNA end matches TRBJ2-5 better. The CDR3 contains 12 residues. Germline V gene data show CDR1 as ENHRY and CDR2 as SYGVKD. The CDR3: CAISESGETQYC. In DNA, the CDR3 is TGTGCCATCAGTGAGTCCGGGGAGACCCAGTACTGC.

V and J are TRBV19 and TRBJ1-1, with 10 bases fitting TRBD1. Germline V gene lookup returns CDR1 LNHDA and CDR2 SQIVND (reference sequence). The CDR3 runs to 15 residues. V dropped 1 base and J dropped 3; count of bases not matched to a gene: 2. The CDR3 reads CASSIADRGDTEAFF. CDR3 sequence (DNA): TGTGCCAGTAGTATAGCGGACAGGGGGGACACTGAAGCTTTCTTT.

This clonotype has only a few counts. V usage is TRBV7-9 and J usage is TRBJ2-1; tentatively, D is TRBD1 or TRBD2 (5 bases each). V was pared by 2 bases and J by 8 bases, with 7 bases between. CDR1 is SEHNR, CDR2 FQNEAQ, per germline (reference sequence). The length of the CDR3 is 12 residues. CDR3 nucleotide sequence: TGTGCCAGCAGCTTAATGGGACATGAGCAGTTCTTC. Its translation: CASSLMGHEQFF.

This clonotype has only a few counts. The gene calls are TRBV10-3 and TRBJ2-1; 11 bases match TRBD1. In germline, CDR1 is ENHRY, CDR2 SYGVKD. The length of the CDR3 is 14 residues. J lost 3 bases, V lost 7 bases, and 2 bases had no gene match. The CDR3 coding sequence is TGTGCCATCAAGGGACAGGGGGACTACAATGAGCAGTTCTTC. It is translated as CAIKGQGDYNEQFF.

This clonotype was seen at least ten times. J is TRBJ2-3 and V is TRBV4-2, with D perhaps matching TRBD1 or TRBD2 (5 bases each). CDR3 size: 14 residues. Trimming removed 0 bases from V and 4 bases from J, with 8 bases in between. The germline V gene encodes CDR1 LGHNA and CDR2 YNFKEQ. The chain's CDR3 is CASSQDQGADTQYF. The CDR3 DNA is TGTGCCAGCAGCCAAGATCAGGGAGCAGATACGCAGTATTTT.

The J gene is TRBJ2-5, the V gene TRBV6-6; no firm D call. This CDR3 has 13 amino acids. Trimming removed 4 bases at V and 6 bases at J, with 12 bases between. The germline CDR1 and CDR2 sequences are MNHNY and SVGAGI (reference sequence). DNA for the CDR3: TGTGCCAGCAGTTCGATTCTGTCAAAGACCCAGTACTTC. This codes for CASSSILSKTQYF.

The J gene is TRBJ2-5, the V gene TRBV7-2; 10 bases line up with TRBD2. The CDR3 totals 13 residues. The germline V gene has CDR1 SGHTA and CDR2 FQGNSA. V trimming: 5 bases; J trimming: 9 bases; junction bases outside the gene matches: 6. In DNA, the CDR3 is TGTGCCAGCAGCCAAATTAGCGGGGGGTCCCAGTACTTC. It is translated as CASSQISGGSQYF.

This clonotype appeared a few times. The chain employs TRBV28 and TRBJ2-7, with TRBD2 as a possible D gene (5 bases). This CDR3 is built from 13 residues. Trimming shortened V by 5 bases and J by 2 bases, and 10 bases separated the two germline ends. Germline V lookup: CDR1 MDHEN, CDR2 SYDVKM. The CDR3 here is CASSTRVPYEQYF. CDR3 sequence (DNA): TGTGCCAGCAGTACGCGGGTTCCCTACGAGCAGTACTTC.

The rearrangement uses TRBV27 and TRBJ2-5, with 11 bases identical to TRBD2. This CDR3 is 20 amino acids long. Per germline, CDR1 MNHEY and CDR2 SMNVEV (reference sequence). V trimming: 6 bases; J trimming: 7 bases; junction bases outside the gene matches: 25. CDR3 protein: CASSPFGGGQTSGIRATQYF. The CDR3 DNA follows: TGTGCCAGCAGCCCTTTCGGGGGGGGACAGACTAGCGGGATTCGGGCGACCCAGTACTTC.

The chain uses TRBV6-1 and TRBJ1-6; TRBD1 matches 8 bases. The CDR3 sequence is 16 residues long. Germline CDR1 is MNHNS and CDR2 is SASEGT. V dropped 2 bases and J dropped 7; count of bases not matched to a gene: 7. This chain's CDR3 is CASSEHPGQANSPLHF. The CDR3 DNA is TGTGCCAGCAGTGAACACCCGGGACAGGCAAATTCACCCCTCCACTTT.

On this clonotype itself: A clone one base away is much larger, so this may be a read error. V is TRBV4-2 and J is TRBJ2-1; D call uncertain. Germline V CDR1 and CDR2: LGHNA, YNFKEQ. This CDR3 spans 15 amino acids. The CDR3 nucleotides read TGTGCCAGCAGCCAAGATCCGACCTCCTACAATAAGCAGTTCTTC. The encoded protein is CASSQDPTSYNKQFF.

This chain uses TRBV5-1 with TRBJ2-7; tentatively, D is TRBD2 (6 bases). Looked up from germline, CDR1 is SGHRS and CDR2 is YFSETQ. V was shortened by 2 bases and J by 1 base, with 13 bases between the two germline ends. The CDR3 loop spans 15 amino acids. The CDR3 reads CASSFIAGLSYEQYF. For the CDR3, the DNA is TGCGCCAGCAGCTTTATCGCAGGACTATCCTACGAGCAGTACTTC.

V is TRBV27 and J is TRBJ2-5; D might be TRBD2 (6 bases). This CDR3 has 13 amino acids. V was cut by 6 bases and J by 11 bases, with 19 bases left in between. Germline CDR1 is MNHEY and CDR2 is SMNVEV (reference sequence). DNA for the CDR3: TGTGCCAGCAGACCGGGCCTCTCGGGAGAGCAGTACTTC. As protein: CASRPGLSGEQYF.

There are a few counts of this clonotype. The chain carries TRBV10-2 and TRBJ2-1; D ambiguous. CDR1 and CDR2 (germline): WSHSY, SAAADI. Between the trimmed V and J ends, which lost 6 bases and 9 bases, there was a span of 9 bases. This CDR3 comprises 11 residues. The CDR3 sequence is CASRDMGEQFF. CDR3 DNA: TGCGCCAGCAGAGACATGGGTGAGCAGTTCTTC.

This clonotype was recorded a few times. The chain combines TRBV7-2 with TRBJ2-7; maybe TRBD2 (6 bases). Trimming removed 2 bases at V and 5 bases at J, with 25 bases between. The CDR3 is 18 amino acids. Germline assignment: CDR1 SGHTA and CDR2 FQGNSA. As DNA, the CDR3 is TGTGCCAGCAGCTTAATGTCCTTCGCGGGAAATTTGTTGAACGAGCAGTACTTC. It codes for CASSLMSFAGNLLNEQYF.

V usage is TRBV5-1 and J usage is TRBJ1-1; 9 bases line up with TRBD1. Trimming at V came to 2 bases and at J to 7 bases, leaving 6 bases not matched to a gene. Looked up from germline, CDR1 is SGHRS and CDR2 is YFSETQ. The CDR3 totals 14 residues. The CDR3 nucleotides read TGCGCCAGCAGCTTAGCGGACAGGGGAGATGAAGCTTTCTTT. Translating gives CASSLADRGDEAFF.